The 16 T cell receptor beta chains reported below all come from one sample, sequenced in a study of T cell changes during pregnancy in multiple sclerosis. Sequencing was performed with immunoSEQ multiplex PCR; in TCRdb, only in-frame clones are kept and a portion is missing. The repertoire holds around 80,000 clones, with about 96% as singletons. The specimen comprised peripheral blood, sampled in the second trimester of pregnancy. All receptors come from a female donor with multiple sclerosis, enrolled in a pregnancy study.

This clone has just one count. V and J are TRBV5-1 and TRBJ2-7; 12 bases match TRBD2. Germline V gene lookup returns CDR1 SGHRS and CDR2 YFSETQ. V lost 4 bases to trimming and J lost 0 bases; unmatched junction nucleotides: 8. This CDR3 is 17 amino acids long. The CDR3 nucleotides read TGCGCCAGCAGCCCGCCTCGGACTAGCGGGGCCTCCTACGAGCAGTACTTC. It translates to CASSPPRTSGASYEQYF.

The chain carries TRBV7-3 and TRBJ2-1; TRBD2 matches 12 bases. This CDR3 has 14 residues. The junction had 6 bases not matched to a gene; V was cut back by 3 bases and J by 12 bases. Looked up from germline, CDR1 is SGHTA and CDR2 is FQGTGA. CDR3 bases: TGTGCCAGCAGCTTGGGCCTAGCGGGAGGGGTGCAGTTCTTC. It specifies CASSLGLAGGVQFF.

The chain links TRBV5-6 to TRBJ2-3; D is unresolved. CDR1 SGHDT and CDR2 YYEEEE come from the germline V gene. V dropped 2 bases and J dropped 3 bases, with 4 bases sitting between them. The CDR3 runs 12 residues. The CDR3 DNA sequence: TGTGCCAGCAGCTTCGGTACAGATACGCAGTATTTT. As protein: CASSFGTDTQYF.

The chain recombines TRBV9 with TRBJ2-1, with a tentative D call TRBD2 (5 bases). Per germline, CDR1 SGDLS and CDR2 YYNGEE. This CDR3 has 14 amino acids. V was pared by 0 bases and J by 5 bases, with 9 bases between. The CDR3 sequence: CASSVAGFNNEQFF. As DNA, the CDR3 is TGTGCCAGCAGCGTAGCGGGGTTTAACAATGAGCAGTTCTTC.

V usage is TRBV7-8 and J usage is TRBJ2-2; 12 bases match TRBD2. Per the germline V gene, CDR1 is SGHVS and CDR2 is FQNEAQ. This CDR3 region has 18 residues. J was trimmed by 8 bases and V by 4 bases; bases with no gene match: 14. For the CDR3, the DNA is TGTGCCAGCAGCTACCCTAAGCTGGGGACTAGCGGGTCAGGGGAGCTGTTTTTT. Translation gives CASSYPKLGTSGSGELFF.

This chain connects TRBV6-4 to TRBJ2-1; 7 nucleotides align to TRBD2. CDR3 length equals 16 residues. From germline, CDR1 is MRHNA and CDR2 SNTAGT. The trim removed 6 bases at V and 4 bases at J, leaving 12 bases unmatched. CDR3 in amino acids: CASSPYSSGDYNEQFF. CDR3 DNA sequence: TGTGCCAGCAGCCCGTATTCCAGCGGGGATTACAATGAGCAGTTCTTC.

The CDR3 region has the DNA TGTGCCAGCAGCATAGGACAGAACACTGAAGCTTTCTTT. The encoded protein is CASSIGQNTEAFF. The chain uses TRBV21-1 and TRBJ1-1; no DNA check was done on the table's D call, TRBD1. TRBV21-1 is given as a pseudogene. This CDR3 comprises 13 residues.

The V call is TRBV6-5, the J call TRBJ1-2, with D possibly matching TRBD1 (5 bases). The germline gives CDR1 MNHEY, CDR2 SVGAGI. Deletions cut 10 bases from V and 8 bases from J, with 23 bases between. There are 14 residues in the CDR3. The DNA for the CDR3 is TGTGCCACCTCCCGATTTTCAAGGGGCGGCGGCTACACCTTC. As protein: CATSRFSRGGGYTF.

The chain carries TRBV30 and TRBJ1-3, with D maybe TRBD1 (5 bases). Trimming took 0 bases from V and 6 from J, leaving 15 bases between them. The CDR3 totals 15 residues. Germline V gene data show CDR1 as GTSNPN and CDR2 as SVGIG (reference sequence). CDR3 amino acids: CAWSVPPSGPNTIYF. The CDR3 DNA follows: TGTGCCTGGAGTGTACCCCCCTCAGGGCCAAACACCATATATTTT.

CDR3 DNA sequence: TGTGCCAGTAGTATCACGGGCGGGAGGAGCATTGAGCAGTTCTTC. This encodes CASSITGGRSIEQFF. The V and J genes are TRBV19 and TRBJ2-1; 8 bases agree with TRBD2. This CDR3 contains 15 residues. CDR1 and CDR2 from the germline V gene are LNHDA and SQIVND (reference sequence). V lost 3 bases to trimming and J lost 9 bases; unmatched junction nucleotides: 10.

This clone was seen a handful of times. The chain is built from TRBV27 and TRBJ1-5; 7 bases align to TRBD1. In germline, CDR1 is MNHEY, CDR2 SMNVEV (reference sequence). V lost 8 bases and J lost 6; bases outside the gene matches: 10. This CDR3 has 14 residues. The CDR3 reads CASRLQGSFQPQHF. CDR3 sequence (DNA): TGTGCCAGCCGTCTACAGGGGTCCTTTCAGCCCCAGCATTTT.

V is TRBV19 and J is TRBJ2-7; a weak D match, TRBD2 (5 bases). The CDR3 is 13 residues long. V gave up 4 bases and J gave up 0 bases, with 7 bases separating them. CDR1 LNHDA and CDR2 SQIVND come from the germline V gene (reference sequence). CDR3 in DNA: TGTGCCAGTAGTACGGGGAGCTCCTACGAGCAGTACTTC. It codes for CASSTGSSYEQYF.

This clone was detected once. The V and J genes are TRBV25-1 and TRBJ1-3; D gene ambiguous. The length of the CDR3 is 10 residues. Germline V lookup: CDR1 MGHDK, CDR2 SYGVNS. V was trimmed by 8 bases and J by 4 bases, leaving 3 bases between them. This chain's CDR3 is CASLGNTIYF. The DNA for the CDR3 is TGTGCCAGCCTCGGAAACACCATATATTTT.

The chain carries TRBV30 and TRBJ1-1; possibly TRBD1 for D (6 bases). The germline V and J ends were trimmed by 0 bases and 10 bases, with 9 bases remaining between them. This CDR3 region has 11 residues. Germline CDR1 and CDR2: GTSNPN and SVGIG (reference sequence). The CDR3, as DNA: TGTGCCTGGAGTGTATTACAGGGAGCTTTCTTT. It yields the protein CAWSVLQGAFF.

The rearrangement joins TRBV7-9 to TRBJ2-1; D may be TRBD1 (6 bases). The CDR3 has 15 amino acids. V dropped 4 bases and J dropped 5 bases, with 15 bases sitting between them. CDR1 and CDR2 from the germline V gene are SEHNR and FQNEAQ (reference sequence). CDR3 loop: CASSSPDGQHNEQFF. The CDR3 coding sequence is TGTGCCAGCAGCTCCCCAGACGGACAGCACAATGAGCAGTTCTTC.

This clone is a singleton in its sample. The rearrangement uses TRBV25-1 and TRBJ1-2; D uncertain. The germline CDR1 and CDR2 sequences are MGHDK and SYGVNS. Trimming stripped 2 bases from V and 5 bases from J, with 15 bases between. The CDR3 contains 15 residues. In nucleotides, the CDR3 is TGTGCCAGCAGTGAACGTTTTACGGCGACTTATGGCTACACCTTC. Amino acid sequence: CASSERFTATYGYTF.